This note documents a single T cell receptor beta chain sequence. The record originates from a study of blood T cell repertoires in COVID-19. Clones were read by immunoSEQ multiplex PCR, and TCRdb kept only the in-frame ones, dropping some. The data hold roughly 140,000 clones, with 88% observed a single time. Per the germline V gene, CDR1 is SGHTA and CDR2 is FQGTGA. The CDR3 extends over 14 amino acids. Between the trimmed V and J ends, which lost 1 base and 0 bases, there was a span of 5 bases. Sequences were obtained from peripheral blood. This sequence originates from a woman aged 50 to 60 with acute or convalescent COVID-19. The gene calls are TRBV7-3 and TRBJ2-3; weak D call: TRBD1 (5 bases). The CDR3 spells CASSLRQSTDTQYF. CDR3 sequence (DNA): TGTGCCAGCAGCTTAAGACAGAGCACAGATACGCAGTATTTT.